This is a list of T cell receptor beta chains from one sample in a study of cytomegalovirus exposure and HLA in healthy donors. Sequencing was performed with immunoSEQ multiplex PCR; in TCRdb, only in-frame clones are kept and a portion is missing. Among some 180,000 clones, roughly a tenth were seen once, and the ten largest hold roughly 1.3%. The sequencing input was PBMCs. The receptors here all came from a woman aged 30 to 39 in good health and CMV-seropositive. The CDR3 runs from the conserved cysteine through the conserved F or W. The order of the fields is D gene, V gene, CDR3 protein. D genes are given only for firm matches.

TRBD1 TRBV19 CASSFSGTGASYEQYF
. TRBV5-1 CASRKGVNTGELFF
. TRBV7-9 CASSSQPGYYEQYF
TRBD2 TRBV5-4 CASSPGLADVEQYF
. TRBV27 CASRARTDTQYF
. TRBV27 CASKGTSTDTQYF
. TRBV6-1 CASSSRRVNTEAFF
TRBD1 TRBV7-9 CASSPSRDRGRETQYF
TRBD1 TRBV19 CASSRLDRVTTGELFF
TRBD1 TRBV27 CASSFRGRRTGELFF
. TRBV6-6 CASKGVSYEQYF
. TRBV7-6 CASSLAETAPFNEQYF
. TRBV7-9 CASSLGLTPLLWQYF
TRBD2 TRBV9 CASSVLRERGEQYF
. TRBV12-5 CASGSHPGNQAFF
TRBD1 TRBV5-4 CASSLEGTGVHEQYF
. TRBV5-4 CASSLNRGGYYEQYF
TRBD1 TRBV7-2 CASSYRQGEQFF
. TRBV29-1 CSVVGTYSTYEQYF
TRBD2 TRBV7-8 CASSLAWREDYEQYF
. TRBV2 CASSDRDGTQYF
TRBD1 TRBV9 CASSSPGQGALNEQFF
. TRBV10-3 CALSGGGSTDTQYF
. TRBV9 CASSVVGGMNTEAFF
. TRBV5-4 CASSLGRVGEQFF
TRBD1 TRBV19 CASSIAGTGGHEQYF
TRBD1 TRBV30 CAWSPKGQGAQGYTF
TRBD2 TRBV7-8 CASSLGLAGEIETQYF
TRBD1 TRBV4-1 CASSKAADRVYTEAFF
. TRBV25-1 CASSVANGYGYTF
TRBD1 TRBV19 CASSIPSDRALPLGQPQHF
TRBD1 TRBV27 CASSPFDRVNEQFF
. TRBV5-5 CASSSYGSGETQYF
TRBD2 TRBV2 CASMGLSRGGEQFF